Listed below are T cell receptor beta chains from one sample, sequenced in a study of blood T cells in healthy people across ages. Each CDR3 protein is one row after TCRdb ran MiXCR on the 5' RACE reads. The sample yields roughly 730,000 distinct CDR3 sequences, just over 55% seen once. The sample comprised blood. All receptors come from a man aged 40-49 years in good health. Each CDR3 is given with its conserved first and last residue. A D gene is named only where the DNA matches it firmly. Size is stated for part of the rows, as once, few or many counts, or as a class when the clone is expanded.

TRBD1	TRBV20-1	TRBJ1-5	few	TGCAGTGCCATGGGGACAGCGGATCAGCCCCAGCATTTT	CSAMGTADQPQHF
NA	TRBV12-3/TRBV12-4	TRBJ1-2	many	TGTGCCAGCAGTCCCTTGGGAGGGGGAAGTGGCTACACCTTC	CASSPLGGGSGYTF
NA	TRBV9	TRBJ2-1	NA	TGTGCCAGCAGCCAATCCCGGAGGGGTTTCAATGAGCAGTTCTTC	CASSQSRRGFNEQFF
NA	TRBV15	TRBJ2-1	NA	TGTGCCACCAGCAGAGATTTCGGATACAATGAGCAGTTCTTC	CATSRDFGYNEQFF
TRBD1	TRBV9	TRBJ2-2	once	TGTGCCAGCAGCGTCGGGCAGGGGGCCGGGGAGCTGTTTTTT	CASSVGQGAGELFF
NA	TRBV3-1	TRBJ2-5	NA	TGTGCCAGCAGCCAAGATCGGAGGGGGAATCAAGAGACCCAGTACTTC	CASSQDRRGNQETQYF
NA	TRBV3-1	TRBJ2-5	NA	TGTGCCAGCAGGGGTGCCACGAGGCGGGAAGAGACCCAGTACTTC	CASRGATRREETQYF
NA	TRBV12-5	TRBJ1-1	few	TGTGCTAGTGGTTTGGGGGGGACTGAAGCTTTCTTT	CASGLGGTEAFF
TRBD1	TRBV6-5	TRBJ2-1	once	TGTGCCAGCAGTTGGGGACAGGGGCCTGACAATGGGCAGTTCTTC	CASSWGQGPDNGQFF
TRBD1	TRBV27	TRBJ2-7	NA	TGTGCCAGCAGGGGGACAGGGACGCCCTACGAGCAGTACTTC	CASRGTGTPYEQYF
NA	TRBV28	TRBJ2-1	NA	TGTGCCAGCAGTTTACTAGGCCCCAATGGGCAGTTCTTC	CASSLLGPNGQFF
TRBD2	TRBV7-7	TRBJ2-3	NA	TGTGCTAGCAGCCATAGGGCGGGGAGGGACACGCAGTATTTT	CASSHRAGRDTQYF
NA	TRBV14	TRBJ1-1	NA	TGTGCCAGCAGCCCGCACCTAGAAGCTTTCTTT	CASSPHLEAFF
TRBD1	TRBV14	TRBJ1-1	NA	TGTGCCAGCAGCCTCTACAGGGGTTATGAAGCTTTCTTT	CASSLYRGYEAFF
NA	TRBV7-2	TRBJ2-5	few	TGTGCCAGCAGCTTTATACGGAGCAAGGAAGAGACCCAGTACTTC	CASSFIRSKEETQYF
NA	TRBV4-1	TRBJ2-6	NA	TGCGCCAGCAGCCCACCGGGACCCTCGGAGGGGGCCAACGTCCTGACTTTC	CASSPPGPSEGANVLTF
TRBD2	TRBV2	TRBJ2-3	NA	TGTGCCAGCGTCTTTCTTACTCGGGGGGGAGATACGCAGTATTTT	CASVFLTRGGDTQYF
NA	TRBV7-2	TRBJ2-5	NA	TGTGCCAGCAGCCAAAACGGGGGCCAAGAGACCCAGTACTTC	CASSQNGGQETQYF
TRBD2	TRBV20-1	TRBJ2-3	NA	TGCAGTGCTAGAGACCTTTTGGCTAGCGGGGACGATACGCAGTATTTT	CSARDLLASGDDTQYF
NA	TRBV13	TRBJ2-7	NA	TGTGCCGTAGGCGGTAGCTTCCACGAGCAGTACTTC	CAVGGSFHEQYF
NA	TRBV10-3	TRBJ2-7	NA	TGTGCCATCAGTGAGAAGGGGAGCTCCTACGAGCAGTACTTC	CAISEKGSSYEQYF
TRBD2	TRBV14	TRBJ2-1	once	TGTACCAGCAGCCAAGATATAGGACTAGCGGGGAGGGAGCAGTTCTTC	CTSSQDIGLAGREQFF
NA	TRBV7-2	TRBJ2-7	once	TGTGCCAGCAGCCCCCGACAGGACCTCAATGAGCAGTACTTC	CASSPRQDLNEQYF
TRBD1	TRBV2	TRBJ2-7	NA	TGTGCCAGCACCTCGGGACAGGGACGCTTCTACGAGCAGTACTTC	CASTSGQGRFYEQYF
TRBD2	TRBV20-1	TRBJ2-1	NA	TGCAGTGCTCTCCCCTTAGTTCCGGGACTAGCGGGAGCAGAGTCCTACAATGAGCAGTTCTTC	CSALPLVPGLAGAESYNEQFF
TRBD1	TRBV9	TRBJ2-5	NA	TGTGCCAGCAGCGTAGAGACAGGGCGATCAGAGACCCAGTACTTC	CASSVETGRSETQYF
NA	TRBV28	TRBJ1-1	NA	TGTGCCAGCAGTTTGCCCCCATCCACAGGGATGAACACTGAAGCTTTCTTT	CASSLPPSTGMNTEAFF
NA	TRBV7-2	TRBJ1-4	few	TGTGCCAGCAGCTTAGCCGGGACGGCCGAAAAACTGTTTTTT	CASSLAGTAEKLFF
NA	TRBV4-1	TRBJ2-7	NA	TGCGCCAGCAGCCAAAGTCCTCGCACGCTCTCCTACGAGCAGTACTTC	CASSQSPRTLSYEQYF
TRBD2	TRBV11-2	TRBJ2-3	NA	TGTGCCAGCAGCTTAGGGGTACTAGCGGGACTCACAGATACGCAGTATTTT	CASSLGVLAGLTDTQYF
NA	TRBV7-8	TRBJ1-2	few	TGTGCCAGCAGCTTAGAGGCCCGATCTCAGGGCGGCTACACCTTC	CASSLEARSQGGYTF
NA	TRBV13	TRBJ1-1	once	TGTGCCAGCAGCCCAACACAGGGTTGGACTGAAGCTTTCTTT	CASSPTQGWTEAFF
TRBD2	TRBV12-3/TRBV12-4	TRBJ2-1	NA	TGTGCCAGCAGTTCCACCCTGGGGGGGAATGAGCAGTTCTTC	CASSSTLGGNEQFF
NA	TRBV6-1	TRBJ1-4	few	TGTGCCAGCAGTACAACTAATGAAAAACTGTTTTTT	CASSTTNEKLFF
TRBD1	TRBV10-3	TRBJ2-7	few	TGTGCCATCAGTGAGGGGAACAGGGGGCAGATTTACGAGCAGTACTTC	CAISEGNRGQIYEQYF
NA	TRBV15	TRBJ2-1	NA	TGTGCCACCAGCAGATTCGATACGAATGAGCAGTTCTTC	CATSRFDTNEQFF
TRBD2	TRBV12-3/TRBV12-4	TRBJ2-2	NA	TGTGCCAGCACCCCCAGCGGGGGGAACACCGGGGAGCTGTTTTTT	CASTPSGGNTGELFF
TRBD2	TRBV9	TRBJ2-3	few	TGTGCCAGCAGCGTAGTTAGCGGGGCAAGCACAGATACGCAGTATTTT	CASSVVSGASTDTQYF
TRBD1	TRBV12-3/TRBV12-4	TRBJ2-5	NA	TGTGCCAGCAGGGACGAAGACCCCAGGGGGGAGACCCAGTACTTC	CASRDEDPRGETQYF
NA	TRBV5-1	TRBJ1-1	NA	TGCACCAGCAGCCAGAGACCCGATGAAGCTTTCTTT	CTSSQRPDEAFF
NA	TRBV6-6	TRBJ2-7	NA	TGTGCCAGCAGCCATGGGGGGACCCCTTTCGACGAGCAGTACTTC	CASSHGGTPFDEQYF
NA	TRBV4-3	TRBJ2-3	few	TGCGCCAGCAGCCAAGTCAGGGGGGGCGAGGATACTGCGTCAGATACGCAGTATTTT	CASSQVRGGEDTASDTQYF
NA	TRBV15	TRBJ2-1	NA	TGTGCCACCAGCAGAGATGGATTTTCTGGCAGATCCTACAATGAGCAGTTCTTC	CATSRDGFSGRSYNEQFF
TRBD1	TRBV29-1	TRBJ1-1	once	TGCAGCGTAAGGACAGGGGCGAACACTGAAGCTTTCTTT	CSVRTGANTEAFF
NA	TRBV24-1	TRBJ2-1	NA	TGTGCCACCAGTTCAATATCGGATGAGCAGTTCTTC	CATSSISDEQFF
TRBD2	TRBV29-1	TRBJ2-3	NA	TGCAGCGTTCAGCGGGGGTTCCCTGCTACGCGTGATACGCAGTATTTT	CSVQRGFPATRDTQYF
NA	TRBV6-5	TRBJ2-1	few	TGTGCCAGCAGTTTACGGGGTGCGGATGAGCAGTTCTTC	CASSLRGADEQFF
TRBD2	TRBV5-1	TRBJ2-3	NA	TGCGCCAGCAGCCAGGATAAGCGGGGGGGCACAGATACGCAGTATTTT	CASSQDKRGGTDTQYF
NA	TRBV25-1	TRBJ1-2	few	TGTGCCAGCAGTGAATCCTCAGCCAGGAGCTATGGCTACACCTTC	CASSESSARSYGYTF
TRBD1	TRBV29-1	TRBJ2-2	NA	TGCAGCGGGTACAGGGGCCCCGGGGAGCTGTTTTTT	CSGYRGPGELFF
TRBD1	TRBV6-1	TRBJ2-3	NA	TGTGCCAGTACTGACAGGGTGGGAGCAGATACGCAGTATTTT	CASTDRVGADTQYF
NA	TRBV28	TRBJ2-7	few	TGTGCCAGCAGTTTCGTCGACAGCCGCTACGAGCAGTACTTC	CASSFVDSRYEQYF
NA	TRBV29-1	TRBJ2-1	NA	TGCAGCGTTGATGTCCAACAGGGTAACTCCTACAATGAGCAGTTCTTC	CSVDVQQGNSYNEQFF
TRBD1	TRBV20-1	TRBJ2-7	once	TGCAGTGTCCCTAGGACAGGAACCAACGAGCAGTACTTC	CSVPRTGTNEQYF
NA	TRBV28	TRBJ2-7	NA	TGTGCCAGCAGGGCCTCGGGGTCCTACGAGCAGTACTTC	CASRASGSYEQYF
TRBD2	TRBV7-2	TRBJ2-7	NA	TGTGCCAGCAGCCCTCCCGGGACTAGCGGCTACGAGCAGTACTTC	CASSPPGTSGYEQYF
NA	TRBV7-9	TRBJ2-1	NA	TGTGCCAGCAGCTTAGAGTTCGGTGGAAATGAGCAGTTCTTC	CASSLEFGGNEQFF
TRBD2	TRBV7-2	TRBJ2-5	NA	TGTGCCAGCAGCTTAGCGAGCGGTAGCGGGATTGAGACCCAGTACTTC	CASSLASGSGIETQYF
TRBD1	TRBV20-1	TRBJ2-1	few	TGCAGTGCTCGGACAGGGATCAGTGAGCAGTTCTTC	CSARTGISEQFF
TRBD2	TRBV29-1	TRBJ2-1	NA	TGCAGCGTTGACGGGAGGACGAACGATGAGCAGTTCTTC	CSVDGRTNDEQFF